This entry is about one T cell receptor (beta chain). This CDR3 has 13 residues. Germline V gene sequence: CDR1 MNHNY, CDR2 SVGAGI (reference sequence). V was cut by 0 bases and J by 8 bases, with 10 bases left in between. These data belong to a study of blood T cell repertoires in COVID-19. Clones were sequenced by immunoSEQ multiplex PCR, and TCRdb holds only the in-frame ones, with some missing. The sample has 180,000 or so clones; more than 75% are singletons. This TCR derives from a human donor with acute COVID-19. The donor label of this sample is uncertain. V is TRBV6-6 and J is TRBJ1-2, with a possible D match to TRBD1 (5 bases). The sequenced sample was PBMCs or T cells enriched from blood (not recorded which). The CDR3 sequence is CASSYSGAEGYTF. CDR3 coding DNA: TGTGCCAGCAGTTACTCAGGGGCTGAGGGCTACACCTTC.